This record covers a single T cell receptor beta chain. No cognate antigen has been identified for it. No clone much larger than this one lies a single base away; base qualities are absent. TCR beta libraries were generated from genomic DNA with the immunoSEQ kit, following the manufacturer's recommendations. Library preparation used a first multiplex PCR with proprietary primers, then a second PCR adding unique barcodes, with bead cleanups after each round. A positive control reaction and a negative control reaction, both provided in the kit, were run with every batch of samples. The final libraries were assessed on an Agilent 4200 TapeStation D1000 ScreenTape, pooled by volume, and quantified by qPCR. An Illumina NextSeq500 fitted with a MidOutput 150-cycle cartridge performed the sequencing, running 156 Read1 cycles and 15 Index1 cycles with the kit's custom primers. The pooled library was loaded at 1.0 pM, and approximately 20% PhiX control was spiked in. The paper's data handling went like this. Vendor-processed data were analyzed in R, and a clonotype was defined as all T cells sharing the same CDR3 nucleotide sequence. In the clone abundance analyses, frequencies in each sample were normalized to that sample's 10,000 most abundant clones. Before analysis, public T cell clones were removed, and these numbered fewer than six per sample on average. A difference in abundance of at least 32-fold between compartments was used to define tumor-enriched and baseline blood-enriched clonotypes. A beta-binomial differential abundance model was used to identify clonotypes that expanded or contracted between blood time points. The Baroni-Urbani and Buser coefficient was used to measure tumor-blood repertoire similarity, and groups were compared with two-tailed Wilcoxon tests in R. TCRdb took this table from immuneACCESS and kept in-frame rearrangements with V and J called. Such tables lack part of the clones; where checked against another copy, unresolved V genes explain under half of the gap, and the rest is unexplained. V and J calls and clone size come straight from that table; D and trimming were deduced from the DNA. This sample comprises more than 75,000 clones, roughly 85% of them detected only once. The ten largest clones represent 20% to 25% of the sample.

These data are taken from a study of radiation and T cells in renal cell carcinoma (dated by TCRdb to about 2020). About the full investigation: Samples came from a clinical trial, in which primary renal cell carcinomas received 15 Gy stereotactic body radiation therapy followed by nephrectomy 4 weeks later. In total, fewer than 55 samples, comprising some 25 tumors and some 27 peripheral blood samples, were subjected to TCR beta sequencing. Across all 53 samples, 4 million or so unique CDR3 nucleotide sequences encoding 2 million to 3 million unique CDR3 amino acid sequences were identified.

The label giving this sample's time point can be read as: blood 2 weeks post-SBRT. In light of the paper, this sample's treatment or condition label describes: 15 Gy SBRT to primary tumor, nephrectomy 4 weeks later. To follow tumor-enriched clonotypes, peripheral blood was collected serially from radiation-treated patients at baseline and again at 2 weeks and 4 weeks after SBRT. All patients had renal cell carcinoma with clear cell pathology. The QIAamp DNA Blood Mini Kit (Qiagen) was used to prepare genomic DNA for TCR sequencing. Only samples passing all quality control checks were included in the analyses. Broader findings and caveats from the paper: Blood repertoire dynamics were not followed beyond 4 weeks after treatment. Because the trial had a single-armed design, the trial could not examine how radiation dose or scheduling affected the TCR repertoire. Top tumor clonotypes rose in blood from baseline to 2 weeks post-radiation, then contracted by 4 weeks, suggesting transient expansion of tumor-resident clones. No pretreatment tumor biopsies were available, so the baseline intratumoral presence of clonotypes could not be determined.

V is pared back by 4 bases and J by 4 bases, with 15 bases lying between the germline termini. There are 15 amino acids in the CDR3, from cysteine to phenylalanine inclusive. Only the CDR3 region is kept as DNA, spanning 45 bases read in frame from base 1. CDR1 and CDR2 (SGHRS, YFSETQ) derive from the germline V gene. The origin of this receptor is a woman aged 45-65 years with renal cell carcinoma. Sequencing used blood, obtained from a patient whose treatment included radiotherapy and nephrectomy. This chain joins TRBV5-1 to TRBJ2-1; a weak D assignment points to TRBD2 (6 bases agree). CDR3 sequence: CASSGDGAGYNEQFF. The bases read TGCGCCAGCAGCGGCGACGGGGCGGGGTACAATGAGCAGTTCTTC.